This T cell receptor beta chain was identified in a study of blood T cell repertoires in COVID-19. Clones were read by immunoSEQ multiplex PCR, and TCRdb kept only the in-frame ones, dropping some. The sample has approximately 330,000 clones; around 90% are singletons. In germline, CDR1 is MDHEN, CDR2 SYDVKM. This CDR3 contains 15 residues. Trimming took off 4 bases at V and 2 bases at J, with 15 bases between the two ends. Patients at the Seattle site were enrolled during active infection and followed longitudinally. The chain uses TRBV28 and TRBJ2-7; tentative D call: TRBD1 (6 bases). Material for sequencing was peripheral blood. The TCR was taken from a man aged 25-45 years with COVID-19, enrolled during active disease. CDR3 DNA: TGTGCCAGCAGTTCCCGACAGGCTTTGACCTACGAGCAGTACTTC. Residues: CASSSRQALTYEQYF.